The following is a T cell receptor (beta chain) sequence with its context. An input of about 0.45 to 1 ug of RNA was subjected to reverse transcription using random hexamers. A single record per CDR3 protein comes from TCRdb applying MiXCR to the immunoSEQ multiplex PCR reads. Here the sample spans about 200,000 distinct CDR3 sequences, around 95% being singletons. V was clipped by 3 bases and J by 4 bases; unmatched bases: 4. This CDR3 spans 15 amino acids. The germline V gene has CDR1 LNHNV and CDR2 YYDKDF (reference sequence). This sample was taken from a study of CD8 T cells in Susac syndrome. Sequenced sample: CD4+ T cells from PBMCs. This TCR came from a human donor with multiple sclerosis. This chain joins TRBV15 and TRBJ2-7; 12 bases map to TRBD2. CDR3 amino acids: CATSSLAGGNYEQYF. DNA of the CDR3: TGTGCCACCAGCAGCCTAGCGGGGGGGAATTACGAGCAGTACTTC.